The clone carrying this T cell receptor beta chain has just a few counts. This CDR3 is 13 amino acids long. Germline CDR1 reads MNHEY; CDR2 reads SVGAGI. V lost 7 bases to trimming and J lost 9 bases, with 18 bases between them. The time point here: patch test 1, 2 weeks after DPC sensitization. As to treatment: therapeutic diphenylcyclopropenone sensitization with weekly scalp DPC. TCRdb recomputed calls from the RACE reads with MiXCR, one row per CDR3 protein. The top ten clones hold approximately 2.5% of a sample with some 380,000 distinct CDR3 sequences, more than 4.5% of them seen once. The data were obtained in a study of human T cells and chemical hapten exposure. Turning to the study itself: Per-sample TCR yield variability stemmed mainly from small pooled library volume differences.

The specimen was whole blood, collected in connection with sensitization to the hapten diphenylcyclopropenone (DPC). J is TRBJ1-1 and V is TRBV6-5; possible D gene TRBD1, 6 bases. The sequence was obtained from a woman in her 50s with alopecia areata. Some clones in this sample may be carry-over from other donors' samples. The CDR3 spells CASNPYPTGKAFF. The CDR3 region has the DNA TGTGCCAGCAACCCCTACCCCACAGGGAAAGCTTTCTTT.